Below are 28 T cell receptor beta chains sequenced from a single sample in a study of T cells in Graves' hyperthyroidism and ophthalmopathy. Amplification of TCR beta CDR3 regions was performed using RNA transcripts as template. HTBI primers were employed in a first-round RT-PCR of the TCR CDR3. One entry per CDR3 protein, called by TCRdb with MiXCR from the multiplex PCR reads. Among about 610,000 distinct CDR3 sequences listed, approximately 15% were seen once. What was sequenced was blood. The receptors shown here come from a woman aged 35 to 49 with Graves' ophthalmopathy.

This clonotype was seen many times. The genes are TRBV20-1 and TRBJ1-1; no clear D gene. Germline loops: CDR1 DFQATT, CDR2 SNEGSKA (reference sequence). The germline V and J ends were trimmed by 3 bases and 6 bases, with 17 bases remaining between them. The CDR3 sequence is 14 residues long. The DNA for the CDR3 is TGCAGTGCTAGTCCCCGACATAGACCCGCTGAAGCTTTCTTT. This sequence encodes CSASPRHRPAEAFF.

A few counts support this clonotype. The genes are TRBV20-1 and TRBJ1-2; maybe TRBD1 (6 bases). CDR3 length: 15 residues. The germline CDR1 and CDR2 sequences are DFQATT and SNEGSKA (reference sequence). Deletions cut 3 bases from V and 2 bases from J, with 16 bases between. The CDR3 loop reads CSARDSSRINYGYTF. CDR3 in DNA: TGCAGTGCTAGGGACAGTTCAAGAATCAACTATGGCTACACCTTC.

This clonotype has a count of ten or more. This chain links TRBV7-2 with TRBJ2-3; D is undetermined. Trimming removed 1 base at V and 3 bases at J, with 5 bases between. Germline V lookup: CDR1 SGHTA, CDR2 FQGNSA. The CDR3 spans 13 residues. DNA of the CDR3: TGTGCCAGCAGCTTAGACAGTACAGATACGCAGTATTTT. Its translation is CASSLDSTDTQYF.

This clonotype was observed a few times. This sequence joins TRBV5-5 and TRBJ2-2, with D uncertain. Between the trimmed V and J ends, which lost 0 bases and 2 bases, there was a span of 11 bases. From germline, CDR1 is SGHKS and CDR2 YYEKEE (reference sequence). This CDR3 has 16 amino acids. The CDR3 reads CASSLVGRTNTGELFF. CDR3 in DNA: TGTGCCAGCAGCTTGGTCGGCAGGACCAACACCGGGGAGCTGTTTTTT.

This clonotype was seen repeatedly, ten times or more. The V gene is TRBV20-1, the J gene TRBJ2-7; D is unresolved. Between the trimmed V and J ends, which lost 5 bases and 0 bases, there was a span of 14 bases. This CDR3 is built from 14 residues. Germline V gene lookup returns CDR1 DFQATT and CDR2 SNEGSKA (reference sequence). Written as DNA, the CDR3 is TGCAGTGCTGAGGTGGCCTCGAGCTCCTACGAGCAGTACTTC. This gives the protein CSAEVASSSYEQYF.

This clonotype was observed many times. The chain uses TRBV7-2 and TRBJ2-7; possibly TRBD1 for D (6 bases). This CDR3 is built from 14 residues. Looked up from germline, CDR1 is SGHTA and CDR2 is FQGNSA. Deletions cut 5 bases from V and 1 base from J, with 12 bases between. The chain's CDR3 is CASSQNRESYEQYF. CDR3 sequence (DNA): TGTGCCAGCAGCCAAAACAGGGAGTCCTACGAGCAGTACTTC.

This clonotype was detected only a few times. The chain carries TRBV19 and TRBJ2-2, with 9 bases identical to TRBD1. CDR3 size: 17 residues. The germline V gene encodes CDR1 LNHDA and CDR2 SQIVND (reference sequence). J gave up 0 bases and V 5 bases, and 7 bases lay outside the gene matches. The CDR3 region is CASSRYGTGTNTGELFF. CDR3 sequence (DNA): TGTGCCAGTAGTCGTTATGGGACAGGGACGAACACCGGGGAGCTGTTTTTT.

This clonotype was recorded many times. V and J are TRBV6-1 and TRBJ2-7; possible D gene TRBD2, 6 bases. The CDR3 totals 14 residues. CDR1 and CDR2 from the germline V gene are MNHNS and SASEGT. Trimming cost V 5 bases and J 4 bases, with 15 bases left between them. The CDR3 coding sequence is TGTGCCAGCAGTCCGACCCGGGACTTTTACGAGCAGTACTTC. It encodes CASSPTRDFYEQYF.

This clonotype was detected a few times. One base away lies a much larger clone, so this may be a sequencing read error. The conserved phenylalanine or tryptophan is not found at the CDR3 terminus, so this likely reflects a read error. The chain is built from TRBV12-3 or TRBV12-4 and TRBJ1-2, with 8 bases matching TRBD1. CDR3 size: 16 residues. J was trimmed by 5 bases and V by 2 bases; bases with no gene match: 10. CDR3: CASSLRGQAALYGYTS. CDR3 in DNA: TGTGCCAGCAGTTTAAGGGGACAGGCCGCTCTATATGGCTACACCTCC.

This clonotype came up many times. The gene calls are TRBV15 and TRBJ1-1, with 7 bases aligning to TRBD1. This CDR3 is 15 amino acids long. J was trimmed by 6 bases and V by 2 bases; bases with no gene match: 9. The germline CDR1 and CDR2 sequences are LNHNV and YYDKDF (reference sequence). CDR3 sequence (DNA): TGTGCCACCAGCAGACGGTCAGGGGGAAGCCCTGAAGCTTTCTTT. It encodes CATSRRSGGSPEAFF.

This clonotype was counted many times. The chain uses TRBV6-2 or TRBV6-3 and TRBJ1-5; D is ambiguous. Germline V gene lookup returns CDR1 MNHEY and CDR2 SVGEGT. The CDR3 is made up of 13 amino acids. Deletions cut 6 bases from V and 7 bases from J, with 13 bases between. CDR3 DNA sequence: TGTGCCAGCAGAGTTGTAGGATTCCAGCCCCAGCATTTT. Translating it yields CASRVVGFQPQHF.

This clonotype showed up many times. The chain links TRBV4-2 to TRBJ2-7; D is perhaps TRBD1 (6 bases). The CDR3 totals 16 residues. V lost 1 base and J 3 bases, leaving 16 bases between the germline ends. Per germline, CDR1 LGHNA and CDR2 YNFKEQ. Here the CDR3 DNA reads TGTGCCAGCAGCCAAGCGGTAGGGACATCGGTCTACGAGCAGTACTTC. As protein: CASSQAVGTSVYEQYF.

This sequence joins TRBV19 and TRBJ1-1; D unresolved. The V gene's germline CDR1 is LNHDA and CDR2 SQIVND (reference sequence). The CDR3 extends over 14 amino acids. V lost 5 bases and J 6 bases, leaving 16 bases between the germline ends. The CDR3 reads CASSFGLGMAEAFF. CDR3 bases: TGTGCCAGTAGTTTTGGTCTCGGGATGGCTGAAGCTTTCTTT.

In its sample, this clonotype was seen many times. J is TRBJ2-7 and V is TRBV12-3 or TRBV12-4; TRBD2 matches at 7 bases. The CDR3 has 14 amino acids. Germline trimming cut 6 bases from V and 3 bases from J; bases unmatched to any gene: 8. CDR3 loop: CASSHDSGNYEQYF. Here the CDR3 DNA reads TGTGCCAGCAGCCACGACAGCGGGAACTACGAGCAGTACTTC.

This clonotype was recorded at least ten times. The V gene is TRBV7-2, the J gene TRBJ2-7; TRBD2 agrees at 9 bases. Unmatched junction bases numbered 8, after V lost 5 bases and J lost 3 bases. Germline assignment: CDR1 SGHTA and CDR2 FQGNSA. This CDR3 is built from 15 residues. DNA for the CDR3: TGTGCCAGCAGCCCCCCAGCGGGAGGCCTCTACGAGCAGTACTTC. Protein product: CASSPPAGGLYEQYF.

This clonotype was found many times. The chain is built from TRBV4-1 and TRBJ2-7; tentatively, D is TRBD2 (5 bases). The germline CDR1 and CDR2 sequences are MGHRA and YSYEKL. The CDR3 totals 17 residues. V lost 4 bases, J lost 3 bases, and 22 bases lay in between. The CDR3 here is CASSPKHSGLEGYEQYF. CDR3 in DNA: TGCGCCAGCAGCCCCAAGCATTCGGGTCTCGAGGGCTACGAGCAGTACTTC.

This clonotype occurred many times. The CDR3 DNA follows: TGCAGCGTTGCGGGAGGCGGAGAGACCCAGTACTTC. Its translation is CSVAGGGETQYF. The V call is TRBV29-1, the J call TRBJ2-5, with 7 bases that match TRBD2. V gave up 4 bases and J gave up 4 bases; unmatched junction bases: 3. This CDR3 region has 12 residues. Looked up from germline, CDR1 is SQVTM and CDR2 is ANQGSEA.

This clonotype was detected many times. The V gene is TRBV7-2, the J gene TRBJ2-5; D is possibly TRBD1 or TRBD2 (5 bases each). Looked up from germline, CDR1 is SGHTA and CDR2 is FQGNSA. The CDR3 covers 14 residues. V was pared by 4 bases and J by 9 bases, with 18 bases between. CDR3 sequence reads: CASSSLRAGSSQYF. CDR3 nucleotide sequence: TGTGCCAGCAGCTCACTACGGGCAGGGAGTTCCCAGTACTTC.

This clonotype was seen only a few times. J is TRBJ2-7 and V is TRBV19, with TRBD1 identical over 7 bases. Germline V CDR1 and CDR2: LNHDA, SQIVND (reference sequence). This CDR3 region has 14 residues. V dropped 5 bases and J dropped 3; count of bases not matched to a gene: 7. CDR3 region: CASSLTGQDYEQYF. The CDR3 DNA reads TGTGCCAGTAGTCTAACTGGACAGGACTACGAGCAGTACTTC.

This clonotype was seen many times. This chain links TRBV6-1 with TRBJ1-1; unclear D gene. This CDR3 is built from 13 residues. The V gene's germline CDR1 is MNHNS and CDR2 SASEGT. V was trimmed by 3 bases and J by 1 base, leaving 6 bases between them. The CDR3 DNA is TGTGCCAGCAGTGAGTGGGGGAACACTGAAGCTTTCTTT. Translation: CASSEWGNTEAFF.

Ten or more counts support this clonotype. The chain is built from TRBV7-2 and TRBJ2-5, with 7 bases aligning to TRBD1. Trimming took 5 bases from V and 2 from J; bases not matched to a gene: 5. The V gene's germline CDR1 is SGHTA and CDR2 FQGNSA. The CDR3 spans 14 residues. In DNA, the CDR3 is TGTGCCAGCAGCAGTGACAGGGTACAAGAGACCCAGTACTTC. Translated: CASSSDRVQETQYF.

In its sample, this clonotype was seen many times. CDR3 protein: CASSFQDSPLHF. CDR3 sequence (DNA): TGTGCCAGTAGTTTTCAAGATTCACCCCTCCACTTT. V is TRBV19 and J is TRBJ1-6; D gene ambiguous. The CDR3 has 12 residues. V was shortened by 5 bases and J by 8 bases, with 7 bases between the two germline ends. Germline V gene sequence: CDR1 LNHDA, CDR2 SQIVND (reference sequence).

The CDR3 sequence: CASTTGPLYGYTF. CDR3 DNA: TGTGCCAGCACCACCGGGCCCCTTTATGGCTACACCTTC. This chain uses TRBV4-2 with TRBJ1-2; D gene uncertain. The CDR3 spans 13 residues. CDR1 is LGHNA and CDR2 is YNFKEQ in the germline V gene. Trimming cost V 7 bases and J 5 bases, with 14 bases left between them.

This clonotype was counted at least ten times. J is TRBJ2-4 and V is TRBV28; 8 bases align to TRBD2. V shed 5 bases, J shed 0 bases, and the junction held 6 bases outside the gene matches. Germline lookup yields CDR1 MDHEN and CDR2 SYDVKM. This CDR3 spans 16 amino acids. DNA of the CDR3: TGTGCCAGCAGTCCCGGGACTAGTTTAGCCAAAAACATTCAGTACTTC. The encoded protein is CASSPGTSLAKNIQYF.

This clonotype has at least ten counts. The chain joins TRBV19 to TRBJ1-1; perhaps TRBD1 as D (6 bases). Trimming took 5 bases from V and 9 from J, leaving 13 bases between them. CDR1 and CDR2 from the germline V gene are LNHDA and SQIVND (reference sequence). The CDR3 sequence is 12 residues long. The CDR3 sequence is CASSLATGKAFF. The DNA of the CDR3 is TGTGCCAGTAGTCTCGCGACAGGCAAAGCTTTCTTT.

This clonotype was seen ten or more times. This chain uses TRBV15 with TRBJ1-2, with 9 bases aligning to TRBD1. Trimming at V came to 5 bases and at J to 4 bases, leaving 5 bases not matched to a gene. The CDR3 extends over 14 amino acids. Per germline, CDR1 LNHNV and CDR2 YYDKDF (reference sequence). CDR3 coding DNA: TGTGCCACCAGCGGGGACAGGGCCTTCTATGGCTACACCTTC. It codes for CATSGDRAFYGYTF.

This clonotype was seen many times. The V and J genes are TRBV4-1 and TRBJ2-7; 9 nucleotides line up with TRBD2. The CDR3 length is 14 residues. Germline loops: CDR1 MGHRA, CDR2 YSYEKL. Unmatched junction bases numbered 2, after V lost 3 bases and J lost 2 bases. The CDR3 spells CASSQREGPYEQYF. The CDR3 nucleotides are TGCGCCAGCAGCCAGCGGGAGGGCCCCTACGAGCAGTACTTC.

This clonotype was seen repeatedly, ten times or more. The chain is built from TRBV6-5 and TRBJ2-5; D perhaps matches TRBD1 (5 bases). CDR3 size: 13 residues. CDR1 MNHEY and CDR2 SVGAGI come from the germline V gene. The ends were cut back, 2 bases at V and 7 bases at J, with 11 bases in the middle. CDR3 loop: CASSYTRVTTQYF. DNA of the CDR3: TGTGCCAGCAGTTACACCAGGGTGACGACCCAGTACTTC.